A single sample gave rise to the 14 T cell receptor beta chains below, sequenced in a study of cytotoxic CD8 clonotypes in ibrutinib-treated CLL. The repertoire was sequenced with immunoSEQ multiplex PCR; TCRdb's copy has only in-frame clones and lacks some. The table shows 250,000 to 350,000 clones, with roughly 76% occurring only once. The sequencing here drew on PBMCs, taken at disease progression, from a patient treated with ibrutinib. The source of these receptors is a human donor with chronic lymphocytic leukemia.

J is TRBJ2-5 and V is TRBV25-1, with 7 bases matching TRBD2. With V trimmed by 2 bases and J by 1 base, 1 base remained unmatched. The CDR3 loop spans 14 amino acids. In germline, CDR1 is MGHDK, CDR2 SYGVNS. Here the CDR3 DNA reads TGTGCCAGCAGTGAAACGGGGGGCCAAGAGACCCAGTACTTC. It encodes CASSETGGQETQYF.

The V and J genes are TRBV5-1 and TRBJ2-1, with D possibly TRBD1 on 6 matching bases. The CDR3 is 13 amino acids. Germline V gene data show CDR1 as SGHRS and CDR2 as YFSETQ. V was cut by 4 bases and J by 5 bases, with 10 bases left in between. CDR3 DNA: TGCGCCAGCAGCCGGGACACTAACAATGAGCAGTTCTTC. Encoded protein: CASSRDTNNEQFF.

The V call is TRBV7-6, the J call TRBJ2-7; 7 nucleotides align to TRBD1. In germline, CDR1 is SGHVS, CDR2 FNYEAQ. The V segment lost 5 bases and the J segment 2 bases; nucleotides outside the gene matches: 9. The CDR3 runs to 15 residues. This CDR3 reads CASSLTGHGTYEQYF. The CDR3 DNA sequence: TGTGCCAGCAGCCTGACAGGGCACGGGACCTACGAGCAGTACTTC.

The CDR3 coding sequence is TGTGCCAGCACGACTACCCTCTACGAGCAGTACTTC. Its protein product is CASTTTLYEQYF. The rearrangement joins TRBV2 to TRBJ2-7; a possible D gene is TRBD2 (5 bases). Trimming left V 7 bases short and J 3 bases short, with 10 bases between. The CDR3 totals 12 residues. Germline-derived CDR1 and CDR2 are SNHLY and FYNNEI.

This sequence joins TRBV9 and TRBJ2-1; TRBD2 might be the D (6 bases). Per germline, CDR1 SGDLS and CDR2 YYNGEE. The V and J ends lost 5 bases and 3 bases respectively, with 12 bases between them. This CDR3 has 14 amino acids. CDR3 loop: CASSGGSGYNEQFF. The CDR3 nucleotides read TGTGCCAGCAGTGGAGGGAGCGGCTACAATGAGCAGTTCTTC. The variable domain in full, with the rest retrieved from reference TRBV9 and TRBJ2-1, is DSGVTQTPKHLITATGQRVTLRCSPRSGDLSVYWYQQSLDQGLQFLIQYYNGEERAKGNILERFSAQQFPDLHSELNLSSLELGDSALYFCASSGGSGYNEQFFGPGTRLTVL.

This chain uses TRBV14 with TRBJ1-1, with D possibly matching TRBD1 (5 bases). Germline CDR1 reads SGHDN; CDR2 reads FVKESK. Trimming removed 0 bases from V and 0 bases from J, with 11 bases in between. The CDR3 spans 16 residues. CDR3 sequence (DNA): TGTGCCAGCAGCCAAGATGGGGGGACGATGAACACTGAAGCTTTCTTT. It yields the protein CASSQDGGTMNTEAFF.

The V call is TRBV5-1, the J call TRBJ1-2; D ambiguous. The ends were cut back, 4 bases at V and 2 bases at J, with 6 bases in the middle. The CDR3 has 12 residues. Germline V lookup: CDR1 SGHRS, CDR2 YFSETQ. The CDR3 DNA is TGCGCCAGCAGCGAGGACAACTATGGCTACACCTTC. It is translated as CASSEDNYGYTF.

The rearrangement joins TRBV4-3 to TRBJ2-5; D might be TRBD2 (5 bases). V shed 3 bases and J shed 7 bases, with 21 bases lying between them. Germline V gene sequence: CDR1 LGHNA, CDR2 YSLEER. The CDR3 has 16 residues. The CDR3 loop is CASSQRADSSVWTQYF. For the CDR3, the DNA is TGCGCCAGCAGCCAGAGGGCGGACTCGTCTGTATGGACCCAGTACTTC.

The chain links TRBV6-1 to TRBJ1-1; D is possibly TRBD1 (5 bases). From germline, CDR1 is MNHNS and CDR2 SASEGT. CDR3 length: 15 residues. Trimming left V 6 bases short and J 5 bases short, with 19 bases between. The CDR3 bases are TGTGCCAGCAGAGAGAGACGGTTGTGGGGGACTGAAGCTTTCTTT. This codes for CASRERRLWGTEAFF.

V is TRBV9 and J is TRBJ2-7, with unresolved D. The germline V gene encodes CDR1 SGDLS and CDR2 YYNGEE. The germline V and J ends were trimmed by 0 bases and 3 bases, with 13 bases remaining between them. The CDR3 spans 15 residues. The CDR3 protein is CASSVAISPLYEQYF. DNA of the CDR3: TGTGCCAGCAGCGTAGCAATTTCACCCCTCTACGAGCAGTACTTC.

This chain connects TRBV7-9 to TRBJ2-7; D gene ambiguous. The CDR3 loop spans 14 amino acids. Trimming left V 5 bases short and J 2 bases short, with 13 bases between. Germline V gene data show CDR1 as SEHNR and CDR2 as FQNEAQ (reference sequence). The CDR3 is CASSPPHTAYEQYF. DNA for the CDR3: TGTGCCAGCAGCCCCCCCCACACAGCCTACGAGCAGTACTTC.

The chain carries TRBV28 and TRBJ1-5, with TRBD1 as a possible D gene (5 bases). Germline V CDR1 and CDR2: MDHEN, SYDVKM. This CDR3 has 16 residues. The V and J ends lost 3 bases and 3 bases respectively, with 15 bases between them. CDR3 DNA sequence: TGTGCCAGCAGTTTGCCCGGGGGGGTCAACAATCAGCCCCAGCATTTT. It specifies CASSLPGGVNNQPQHF.

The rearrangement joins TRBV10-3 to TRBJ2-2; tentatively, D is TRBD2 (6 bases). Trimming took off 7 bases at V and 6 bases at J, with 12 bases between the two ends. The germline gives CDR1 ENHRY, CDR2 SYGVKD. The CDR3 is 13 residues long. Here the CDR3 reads CAINGREAGELFF. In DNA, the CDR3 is TGTGCCATCAATGGCAGGGAGGCCGGGGAGCTGTTTTTT.

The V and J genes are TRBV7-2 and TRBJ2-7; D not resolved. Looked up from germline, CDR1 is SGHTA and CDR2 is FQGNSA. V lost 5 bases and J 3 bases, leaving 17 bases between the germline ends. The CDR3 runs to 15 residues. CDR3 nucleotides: TGTGCCAGCAGCCCCTATTCTGTGGGCCTCTACGAGCAGTACTTC. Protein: CASSPYSVGLYEQYF.